Sequencing of this TCR beta chain was carried out in a study of cytomegalovirus exposure and HLA in healthy donors. The PCR employed 60 Vbeta primers together with 13 Jbeta primers. Some clones are missing from TCRdb's copy, which holds only in-frame ones; the method was immunoSEQ multiplex PCR. The sample table sets out roughly 53,000 clones. Looked up from germline, CDR1 is MNHNS and CDR2 is SASEGT. This CDR3 is 13 amino acids long. With 4 bases removed from V and 0 bases from J, the gap between germline ends came to 7 bases. The sequencing sample was made of PBMCs. The sequence was obtained from a man younger than 35 in good health and CMV-seropositive. This rearrangement joins TRBV6-1 to TRBJ2-7; D possibly corresponds to TRBD1 (5 bases). In DNA, the CDR3 is TGTGCCAGCAGTGGGGGCGGCTCCTACGAGCAGTACTTC. Its translation: CASSGGGSYEQYF.